This T cell receptor (beta chain) was found in a study of T-cell reconstitution after alpha-beta-depleted transplantation in children. The TCRbeta library incorporated unique molecular identifiers. MiXCR was run by TCRdb on the PCR reads, yielding one entry per CDR3 protein. The profile shows about 400,000 distinct CDR3 sequences, 16% of them singletons. The length of the CDR3 is 10 residues. Per germline, CDR1 SNHLY and CDR2 FYNNEI. V shed 9 bases and J shed 10 bases, with 12 bases lying between them. This specimen consisted of PBMCs, mostly from graft donor cells, obtained 360 days after TCRalphabeta/CD19-depleted stem cell transplant. The chain carries TRBV2 and TRBJ1-2; the D gene is possibly TRBD1 (5 bases). The receptor was isolated from a boy in the first two years of life who had a stem cell transplant for Wiskott-Aldrich syndrome, so the T cells may come from the graft donor. This CDR3 is CASAWGYYTF. The CDR3 nucleotides are TGTGCCAGTGCTTGGGGGTACTACACCTTC.